These 29 T cell receptor beta chains were sequenced from one sample in a study of blood T cell repertoires in COVID-19. Produced via immunoSEQ multiplex PCR; TCRdb's table is partial and in-frame only. The sample includes 200,000 or so clones, 70% to 90% of them seen just once. Specimen: peripheral blood. These receptors were collected from a man aged 50 or older with acute or convalescent COVID-19.

This chain uses TRBV3-1 (or the pseudogene TRBV3-2) with TRBJ1-2, with a possible D match to TRBD1 (5 bases). The CDR3 totals 13 residues. Germline lookup yields CDR1 LGHDT and CDR2 YNNKEL (reference sequence). Between the trimmed V and J ends, which lost 6 bases and 1 base, there was a span of 9 bases. Written as DNA, the CDR3 is TGTGCCAGCAGTGTGGACATTAACTATGGCTACACCTTC. It specifies CASSVDINYGYTF.

The rearrangement links TRBV5-1 to TRBJ1-1; 8 bases map to TRBD1. V lost 5 bases, J lost 5 bases, and 8 bases stayed unmatched. CDR1 and CDR2 from the germline V gene are SGHRS and YFSETQ. This CDR3 is 14 amino acids long. The CDR3 DNA follows: TGCGCCAGCAGTAGCCAGGGGGCGCGGACTGAAGCTTTCTTT. The encoded protein is CASSSQGARTEAFF.

V usage is TRBV7-9 and J usage is TRBJ1-4, with TRBD1 as a possible D gene (6 bases). V dropped 4 bases and J dropped 8 bases, with 17 bases sitting between them. Germline assignment: CDR1 SEHNR and CDR2 FQNEAQ (reference sequence). CDR3 size: 15 residues. Here the CDR3 reads CASSSQGRGSEKLFF. The CDR3 region has the DNA TGTGCCAGCAGCTCGCAGGGGCGAGGAAGCGAAAAACTGTTTTTT.

The rearrangement uses TRBV2 and TRBJ1-5; 8 bases are a match to TRBD1. The CDR3 has 15 amino acids. CDR1 SNHLY and CDR2 FYNNEI come from the germline V gene. V was pared by 2 bases and J by 2 bases, with 2 bases of the junction left unmatched. CDR3: CASSEMGQGNQPQHF. As DNA, the CDR3 is TGTGCCAGCAGTGAAATGGGACAGGGCAATCAGCCCCAGCATTTT.

V and J are TRBV6-5 and TRBJ1-1, with a tentative D call TRBD1 (6 bases). The CDR3 is made up of 14 amino acids. Deletions cut 6 bases from V and 1 base from J, with 12 bases between. Germline CDR1 MNHEY, CDR2 SVGAGI. The CDR3 bases are TGTGCCAGCAGATATACAGGGTCGAACACTGAAGCTTTCTTT. Translating it yields CASRYTGSNTEAFF.

This clone was detected only once. The genes are TRBV5-1 and TRBJ2-5, with 9 bases identical to TRBD1. The CDR3 covers 15 residues. Germline V gene data show CDR1 as SGHRS and CDR2 as YFSETQ. V lost 0 bases, J lost 2 bases, and 2 bases stayed unmatched. The CDR3 DNA follows: TGCGCCAGCAGCTTGGGGGACAGGGCTCAAGAGACCCAGTACTTC. It specifies CASSLGDRAQETQYF.

This chain links TRBV21-1 with TRBJ1-5; the DNA was not used to check the table's D call, TRBD1. TRBV21-1 is listed as a pseudogene. This CDR3 is 14 amino acids long. Written as DNA, the CDR3 is TGTGCCAGCAGCAGAAGGTACAGGGCCCAGCCCCAGCATTTT. This sequence encodes CASSRRYRAQPQHF.

The V call is TRBV5-1, the J call TRBJ2-1; 11 bases fit TRBD2. With 0 bases clipped from V and 0 bases from J, the junction kept 2 bases outside the gene matches. The CDR3 spans 17 residues. CDR1 SGHRS and CDR2 YFSETQ come from the germline V gene. The CDR3 nucleotides are TGCGCCAGCAGCTTGGCTAGCGGGGGGCTCTCCTACAATGAGCAGTTCTTC. Translation: CASSLASGGLSYNEQFF. Full variable domain (outside the CDR3, taken from reference TRBV5-1 and TRBJ2-1): KAGVTQTPRYLIKTRGQQVTLSCSPISGHRSVSWYQQTPGQGLQFLFEYFSETQRNKGNFPGRFSGRQFSNSRSEMNVSTLELGDSALYLCASSLASGGLSYNEQFFGPGTRLTVL.

The genes are TRBV12-3 or TRBV12-4 and TRBJ2-7; the match to TRBD2 covers 7 bases. V was clipped by 6 bases and J by 7 bases; unmatched bases: 6. This CDR3 has 12 residues. The CDR3 DNA reads as TGTGCCAGCAGCTGGGGAGGGGTTGAGCAGTACTTC. It yields the protein CASSWGGVEQYF.

V usage is TRBV3-1 (or the pseudogene TRBV3-2) and J usage is TRBJ2-2; D is unclear. CDR3 length equals 12 residues. Germline values: CDR1 LGHDT, CDR2 YNNKEL (reference sequence). V lost 4 bases and J 9 bases, leaving 9 bases between the germline ends. In DNA form, the CDR3 reads TGTGCCAGCAGCCGAGTTGGGCGGGAGCTGTTTTTT. Translated, it gives CASSRVGRELFF.

V usage is TRBV27 and J usage is TRBJ2-7; 11 bases are shared with TRBD2. This CDR3 has 17 residues. The trim removed 6 bases at V and 3 bases at J, leaving 13 bases unmatched. CDR1 and CDR2 from the germline V gene are MNHEY and SMNVEV (reference sequence). The CDR3 DNA sequence: TGTGCCAGCAGGGGGGGGGCGACTAGCGGGATCTACTACGAGCAGTACTTC. This sequence encodes CASRGGATSGIYYEQYF.

This chain links TRBV5-1 with TRBJ1-2; unclear D gene. The germline gives CDR1 SGHRS, CDR2 YFSETQ. V lost 4 bases, J lost 4 bases, and 17 bases lay in between. The CDR3 covers 15 residues. The CDR3 DNA reads TGCGCCAGCAGCGTGACGTCTGGGCTCCCCTATGGCTACACCTTC. Protein sequence: CASSVTSGLPYGYTF.

In nucleotides, the CDR3 is TGTGCCAGCAGATCGGTTCGTAGACTCACCGGGGAGCTGTTTTTT. Encoded protein: CASRSVRRLTGELFF. This chain uses TRBV11-2 with TRBJ2-2; D call uncertain. Trimming took 6 bases from V and 4 from J, leaving 15 bases between them. The germline gives CDR1 SGHAT, CDR2 FQNNGV. The CDR3 is made up of 15 amino acids. The variable domain in full, with the rest retrieved from reference TRBV11-2 and TRBJ2-2, is EAGVAQSPRYKIIEKRQSVAFWCNPISGHATLYWYQQILGQGPKLLIQFQNNGVVDDSQLPKDRFSAERLKGVDSTLKIQPAKLEDSAVYLCASRSVRRLTGELFFGEGSRLTVL.

The rearrangement links TRBV11-2 to TRBJ2-7; 7 bases are a match to TRBD1. Germline V gene lookup returns CDR1 SGHAT and CDR2 FQNNGV. The CDR3 sequence is 15 residues long. Trimming cost V 4 bases and J 0 bases; bases outside gene matches: 6. CDR3 amino acids: CASSSDRVSSYEQYF. CDR3 in DNA: TGTGCCAGCAGCTCTGACAGGGTGAGCTCCTACGAGCAGTACTTC.

The rearrangement links TRBV19 to TRBJ2-2; 13 positions match TRBD2. The CDR3 loop spans 18 amino acids. CDR1 is LNHDA and CDR2 is SQIVND in the germline V gene (reference sequence). V shed 3 bases, J shed 0 bases, and the junction held 4 bases outside the gene matches. The CDR3 nucleotides read TGTGCCAGTAGTATGACTAGCGGGGGGACACCGAACACCGGGGAGCTGTTTTTT. It yields the protein CASSMTSGGTPNTGELFF. The entire variable domain, with the rest obtained from reference TRBV19 and TRBJ2-2, is as follows: DGGITQSPKYLFRKEGQNVTLSCEQNLNHDAMYWYRQDPGQGLRLIYYSQIVNDFQKGDIAEGYSVSREKKESFPLTVTSAQKNPTAFYLCASSMTSGGTPNTGELFFGEGSRLTVL.

The chain couples TRBV7-9 to TRBJ1-6, with 11 bases identical to TRBD1. The CDR3 consists of 14 residues. V gave up 6 bases and J gave up 9 bases; unmatched junction bases: 4. CDR1 and CDR2 from the germline V gene are SEHNR and FQNEAQ (reference sequence). The CDR3 DNA reads as TGTGCCAGCAGGGGACAGGGGGACGGTTCACCCCTCCACTTT. Protein: CASRGQGDGSPLHF.

The gene calls are TRBV11-3 and TRBJ2-2, with 11 bases that match TRBD2. The V and J ends lost 0 bases and 2 bases, in that order; junction bases with no gene match: 5. This CDR3 has 18 residues. CDR1 is SGHNT, CDR2 YENEEA, per germline. CDR3 sequence reads: CASSLDSTSGGNTGELFF. CDR3 in DNA: TGTGCCAGCAGCTTAGATTCCACTAGCGGGGGTAACACCGGGGAGCTGTTTTTT. Full variable domain (outside the CDR3, taken from reference TRBV11-3 and TRBJ2-2): EAGVVQSPRYKIIEKKQPVAFWCNPISGHNTLYWYLQNLGQGPELLIRYENEEAVDDSQLPKDRFSAERLKGVDSTLKIQPAELGDSAVYLCASSLDSTSGGNTGELFFGEGSRLTVL.

For the CDR3, the DNA is TGTGCCAGCAGCCCAAGTCCGGGAGACGATAATGGCTACACCTTC. Residues: CASSPSPGDDNGYTF. The chain links TRBV7-8 to TRBJ1-2; no clear D. This CDR3 contains 15 residues. V was trimmed by 5 bases and J by 6 bases, leaving 19 bases between them. The germline V gene has CDR1 SGHVS and CDR2 FQNEAQ.

This clone was seen a few times. The chain has TRBV19 and TRBJ1-2; a weak D match, TRBD1 (6 bases). This CDR3 region has 12 residues. From germline, CDR1 is LNHDA and CDR2 SQIVND (reference sequence). Trimming pared 3 bases from V and 8 bases from J, leaving 10 bases between. The CDR3 sequence is CASSITRGGYTF. In DNA, the CDR3 is TGTGCCAGTAGTATCACCAGGGGAGGCTACACCTTC.

The gene calls are TRBV27 and TRBJ2-7; the match to TRBD1 covers 8 bases. This CDR3 spans 14 amino acids. CDR1 is MNHEY, CDR2 SMNVEV, per germline (reference sequence). Trimming removed 5 bases from V and 2 bases from J; junction bases left unmatched: 5. The CDR3 loop reads CASSTQGAPYEQYF. CDR3 DNA: TGTGCCAGCAGTACGCAGGGGGCGCCCTACGAGCAGTACTTC.

The V gene is TRBV18, the J gene TRBJ2-4, with D possibly TRBD1 on 6 matching bases. The ends were cut back, 0 bases at V and 6 bases at J, with 12 bases in the middle. The length of the CDR3 is 15 residues. The germline CDR1 and CDR2 sequences are KGHSH and LQKENI. The CDR3 loop is CASSPPDSRGNIQYF. CDR3 DNA sequence: TGTGCCAGCTCACCACCGGACTCCAGGGGAAACATTCAGTACTTC.

This clone occurred once. The V and J genes are TRBV19 and TRBJ1-6; TRBD1 matches 7 bases. Germline trimming cut 7 bases from V and 7 bases from J; bases unmatched to any gene: 13. The CDR3 sequence is 16 residues long. The germline gives CDR1 LNHDA, CDR2 SQIVND (reference sequence). This chain's CDR3 is CASTPQRVQGNSPLHF. DNA of the CDR3: TGTGCCAGTACCCCCCAACGTGTACAGGGGAATTCACCCCTCCACTTT. The entire variable domain, with the rest obtained from reference TRBV19 and TRBJ1-6, is as follows: DGGITQSPKYLFRKEGQNVTLSCEQNLNHDAMYWYRQDPGQGLRLIYYSQIVNDFQKGDIAEGYSVSREKKESFPLTVTSAQKNPTAFYLCASTPQRVQGNSPLHFGNGTRLTVT.

This rearrangement joins TRBV20-1 to TRBJ1-4, with D hard to call. Trimming pared 1 base from V and 8 bases from J, leaving 5 bases between. There are 11 residues in the CDR3. CDR1 DFQATT and CDR2 SNEGSKA come from the germline V gene (reference sequence). CDR3 protein: CSARVKEKLFF. CDR3 sequence (DNA): TGCAGTGCTAGAGTCAAAGAAAAACTGTTTTTT.

V gene TRBV30 combines with J gene TRBJ2-7, with D tentatively TRBD1 (6 bases). From germline, CDR1 is GTSNPN and CDR2 SVGIG (reference sequence). The V end was cut by 2 bases, the J end by 2 bases, with 13 bases between. The CDR3 is 14 residues long. The CDR3 region has the DNA TGTGCCTGGAGTCCGGGACACGGACCCTACGAGCAGTACTTC. Translated: CAWSPGHGPYEQYF.

This clone appeared a single time. V is TRBV28 and J is TRBJ2-5, with TRBD1 matching over 8 bases. This CDR3 is 15 amino acids long. From germline, CDR1 is MDHEN and CDR2 SYDVKM. With 3 bases clipped from V and 5 bases from J, the junction kept 8 bases outside the gene matches. The CDR3 DNA follows: TGTGCCAGCAGTTTTCCCAGGGGGCTAAGGGAGACCCAGTACTTC. Residues: CASSFPRGLRETQYF.

The chain recombines TRBV20-1 with TRBJ2-1, with a weak D call TRBD2 (6 bases). This CDR3 has 13 residues. V lost 3 bases and J 2 bases, leaving 8 bases between the germline ends. CDR1 and CDR2 (germline): DFQATT, SNEGSKA (reference sequence). In nucleotides, the CDR3 is TGCAGTGCTAGTACTAGCCCCTACAATGAGCAGTTCTTC. Amino acids: CSASTSPYNEQFF.

The chain carries TRBV19 and TRBJ1-2; 9 bases match TRBD1. V was clipped by 9 bases and J by 6 bases; unmatched bases: 11. Germline V gives CDR1 LNHDA, CDR2 SQIVND (reference sequence). The CDR3 runs to 14 residues. The CDR3 DNA reads TGTGCCAGCCTAATCGCGGACAGGGGAAATGGCTACACCTTC. As protein: CASLIADRGNGYTF.

The table lists this clone with a few counts. The chain is built from TRBV5-1 and TRBJ2-7, with 11 bases fitting TRBD2. Germline lookup yields CDR1 SGHRS and CDR2 YFSETQ. V lost 0 bases and J lost 0; bases outside the gene matches: 5. CDR3 size: 17 residues. In DNA, the CDR3 is TGCGCCAGCAGCTTGGCGCTAGCGGGGGGACGCTCCTACGAGCAGTACTTC. It is translated as CASSLALAGGRSYEQYF.

The genes are TRBV5-1 and TRBJ1-4, with 7 bases fitting TRBD1. The CDR3 spans 15 residues. Germline lookup yields CDR1 SGHRS and CDR2 YFSETQ. After removal of 0 bases from V and 2 bases from J, the junction contained 1 base not matched to a gene. Here the CDR3 DNA reads TGCGCCAGCAGCTTGGCCAGGGGGACTAATGAAAAACTGTTTTTT. Translation: CASSLARGTNEKLFF.